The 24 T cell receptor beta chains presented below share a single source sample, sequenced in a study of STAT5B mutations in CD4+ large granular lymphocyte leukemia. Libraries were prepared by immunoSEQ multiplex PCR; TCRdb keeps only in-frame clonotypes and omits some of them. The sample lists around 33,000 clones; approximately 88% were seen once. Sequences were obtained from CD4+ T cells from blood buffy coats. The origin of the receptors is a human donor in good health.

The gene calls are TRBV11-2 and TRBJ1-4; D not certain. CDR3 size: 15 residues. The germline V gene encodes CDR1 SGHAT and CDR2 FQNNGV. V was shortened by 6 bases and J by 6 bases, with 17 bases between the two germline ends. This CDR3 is CASRSRAVTDEKLFF. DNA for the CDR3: TGTGCCAGCAGGTCCCGGGCCGTTACGGATGAAAAACTGTTTTTT.

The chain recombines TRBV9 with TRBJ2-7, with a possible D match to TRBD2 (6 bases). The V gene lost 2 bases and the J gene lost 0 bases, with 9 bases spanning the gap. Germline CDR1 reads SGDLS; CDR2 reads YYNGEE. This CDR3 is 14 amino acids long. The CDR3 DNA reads TGTGCCAGCAGCGTCCGGGACTCCTCCTACGAGCAGTACTTC. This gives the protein CASSVRDSSYEQYF.

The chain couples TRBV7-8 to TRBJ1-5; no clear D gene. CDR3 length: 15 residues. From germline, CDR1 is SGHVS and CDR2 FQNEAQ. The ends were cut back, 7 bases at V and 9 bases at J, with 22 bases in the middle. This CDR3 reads CASNRGGSLLWPQHF. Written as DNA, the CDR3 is TGTGCCAGCAATCGAGGCGGCAGCCTGTTATGGCCCCAGCATTTT. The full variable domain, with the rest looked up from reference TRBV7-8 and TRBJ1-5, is GAGVSQSPRYKVAKRGQDVALRCDPISGHVSLFWYQQALGQGPEFLTYFQNEAQLDKSGLPSDRFFAERPEGSVSTLKIQRTQQEDSAVYLCASNRGGSLLWPQHFGDGTRLSIL.

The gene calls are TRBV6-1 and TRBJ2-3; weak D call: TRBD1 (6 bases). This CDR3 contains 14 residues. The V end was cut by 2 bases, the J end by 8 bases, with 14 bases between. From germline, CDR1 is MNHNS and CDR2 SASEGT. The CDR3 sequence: CASSEYRAHGTQYF. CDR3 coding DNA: TGTGCCAGCAGTGAATACAGGGCGCACGGTACGCAGTATTTT.

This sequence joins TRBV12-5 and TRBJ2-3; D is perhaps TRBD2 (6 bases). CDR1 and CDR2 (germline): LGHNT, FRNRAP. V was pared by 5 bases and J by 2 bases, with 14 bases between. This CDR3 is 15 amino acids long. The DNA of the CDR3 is TGTGCTAGTGGTCCGGGACTTTCCCACACAGATACGCAGTATTTT. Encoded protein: CASGPGLSHTDTQYF.

CDR3 DNA sequence: TGCGCCAGCAGCCAAGACCCCGACTCCTCCTACGAGCAGTACTTC. This codes for CASSQDPDSSYEQYF. The chain joins TRBV4-3 to TRBJ2-7; D not resolved. The germline CDR1 and CDR2 sequences are LGHNA and YSLEER. The CDR3 contains 15 residues. Trimming left V 0 bases short and J 0 bases short, with 9 bases between.

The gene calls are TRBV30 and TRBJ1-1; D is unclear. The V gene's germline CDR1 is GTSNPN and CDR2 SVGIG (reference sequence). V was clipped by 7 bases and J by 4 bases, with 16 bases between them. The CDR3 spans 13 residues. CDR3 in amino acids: CASASIWGTEAFF. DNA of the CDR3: TGTGCCTCGGCTTCGATTTGGGGCACTGAAGCTTTCTTT.

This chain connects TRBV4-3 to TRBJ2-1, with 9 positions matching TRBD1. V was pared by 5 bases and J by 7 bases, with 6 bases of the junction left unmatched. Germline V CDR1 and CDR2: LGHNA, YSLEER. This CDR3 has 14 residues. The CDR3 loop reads CASSYRQGVNEQFF. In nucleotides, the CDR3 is TGCGCCAGCAGCTATAGACAGGGGGTTAATGAGCAGTTCTTC.

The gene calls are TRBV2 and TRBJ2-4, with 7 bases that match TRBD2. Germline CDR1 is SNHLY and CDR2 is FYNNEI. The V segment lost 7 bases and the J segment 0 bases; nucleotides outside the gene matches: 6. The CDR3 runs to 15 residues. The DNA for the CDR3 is TGTGCCAGCAATAGGGACTATCTAGCCAAAAACATTCAGTACTTC. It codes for CASNRDYLAKNIQYF.

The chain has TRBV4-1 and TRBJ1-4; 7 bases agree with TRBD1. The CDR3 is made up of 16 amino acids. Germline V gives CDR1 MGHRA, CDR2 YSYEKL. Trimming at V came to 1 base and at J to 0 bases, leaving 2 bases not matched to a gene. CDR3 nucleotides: TGCGCCAGCAGCCAAGGCCAGGGGGCAACTAATGAAAAACTGTTTTTT. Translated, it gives CASSQGQGATNEKLFF.

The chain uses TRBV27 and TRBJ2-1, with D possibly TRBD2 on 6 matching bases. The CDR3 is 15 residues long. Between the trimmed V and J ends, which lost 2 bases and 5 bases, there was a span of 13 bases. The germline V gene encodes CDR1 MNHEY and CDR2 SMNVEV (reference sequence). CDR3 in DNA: TGTGCCAGCAGTTTAACGGGGAGGAGCGACAATGAGCAGTTCTTC. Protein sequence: CASSLTGRSDNEQFF.

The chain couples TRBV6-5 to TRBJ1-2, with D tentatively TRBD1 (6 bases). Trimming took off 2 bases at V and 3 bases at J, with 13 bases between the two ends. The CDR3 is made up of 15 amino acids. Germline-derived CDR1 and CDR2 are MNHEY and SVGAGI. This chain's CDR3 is CASSYVGGADYGYTF. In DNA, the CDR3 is TGTGCCAGCAGTTACGTGGGGGGCGCGGACTATGGCTACACCTTC.

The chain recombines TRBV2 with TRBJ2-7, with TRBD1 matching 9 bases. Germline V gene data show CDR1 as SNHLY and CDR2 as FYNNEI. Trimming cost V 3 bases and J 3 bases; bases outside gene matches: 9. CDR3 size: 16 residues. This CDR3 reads CASSEGPTGGVYEQYF. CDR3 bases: TGTGCCAGCAGTGAGGGTCCGACAGGGGGGGTCTACGAGCAGTACTTC.

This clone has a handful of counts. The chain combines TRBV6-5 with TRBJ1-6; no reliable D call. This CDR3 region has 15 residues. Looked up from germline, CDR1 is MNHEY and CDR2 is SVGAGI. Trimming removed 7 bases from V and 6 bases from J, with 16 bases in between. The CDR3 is CASTLNRALNSPLHF. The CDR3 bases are TGTGCCAGCACCCTCAACCGGGCCCTTAATTCACCCCTCCACTTT.

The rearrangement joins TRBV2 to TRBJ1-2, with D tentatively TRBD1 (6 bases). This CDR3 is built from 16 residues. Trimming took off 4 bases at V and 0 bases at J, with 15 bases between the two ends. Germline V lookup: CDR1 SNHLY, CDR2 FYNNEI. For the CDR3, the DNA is TGTGCCAGCAGTGTTAAGTTAGGGACACCTAACTATGGCTACACCTTC. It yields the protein CASSVKLGTPNYGYTF. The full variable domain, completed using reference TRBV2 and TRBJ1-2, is EPEVTQTPSHQVTQMGQEVILRCVPISNHLYFYWYRQILGQKVEFLVSFYNNEISEKSEIFDDQFSVERPDGSNFTLKIRSTKLEDSAMYFCASSVKLGTPNYGYTFGSGTRLTVV.

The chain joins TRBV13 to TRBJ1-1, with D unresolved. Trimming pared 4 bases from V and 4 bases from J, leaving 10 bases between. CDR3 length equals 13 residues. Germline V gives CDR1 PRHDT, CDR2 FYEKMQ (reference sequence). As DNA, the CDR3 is TGTGCCAGCAGCTCCTTTAGAGGCACTGAAGCTTTCTTT. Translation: CASSSFRGTEAFF.

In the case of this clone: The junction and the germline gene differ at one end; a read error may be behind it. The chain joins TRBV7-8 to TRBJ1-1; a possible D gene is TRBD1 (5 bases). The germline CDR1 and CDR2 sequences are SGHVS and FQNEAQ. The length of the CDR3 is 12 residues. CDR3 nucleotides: TGTGCCAGCAGCCGAGCGGACACCGAAGCTTTCTTT. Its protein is CASSRADTEAFF.

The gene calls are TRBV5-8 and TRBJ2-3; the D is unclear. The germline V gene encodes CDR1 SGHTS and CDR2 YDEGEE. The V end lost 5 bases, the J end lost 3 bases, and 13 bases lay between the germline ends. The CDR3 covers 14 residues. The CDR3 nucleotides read TGTGCCAGCAGGGGGATAGCCCCAACAGATACGCAGTATTTT. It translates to CASRGIAPTDTQYF.

The CDR3 sequence: CASSYRQANTIYF. CDR3 in DNA: TGTGCCAGCAGTTACCGACAGGCGAACACCATATATTTT. The V call is TRBV6-5, the J call TRBJ1-3; tentatively, D is TRBD1 (6 bases). In germline, CDR1 is MNHEY, CDR2 SVGAGI. This CDR3 has 13 amino acids. V was clipped by 2 bases and J by 7 bases, with 9 bases between them.

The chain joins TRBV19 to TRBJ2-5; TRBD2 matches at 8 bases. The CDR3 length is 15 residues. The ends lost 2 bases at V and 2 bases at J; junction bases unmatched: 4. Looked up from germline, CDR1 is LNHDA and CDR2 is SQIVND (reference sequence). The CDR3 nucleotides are TGTGCCAGTAGTATATGGCGCGGGGGGCAAGAGACCCAGTACTTC. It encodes CASSIWRGGQETQYF.

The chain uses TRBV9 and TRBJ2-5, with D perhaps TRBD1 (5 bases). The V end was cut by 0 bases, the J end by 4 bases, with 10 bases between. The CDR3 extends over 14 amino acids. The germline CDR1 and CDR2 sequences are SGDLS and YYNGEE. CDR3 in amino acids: CASSVGAQGETQYF. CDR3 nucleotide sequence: TGTGCCAGCAGCGTAGGAGCCCAGGGAGAGACCCAGTACTTC.

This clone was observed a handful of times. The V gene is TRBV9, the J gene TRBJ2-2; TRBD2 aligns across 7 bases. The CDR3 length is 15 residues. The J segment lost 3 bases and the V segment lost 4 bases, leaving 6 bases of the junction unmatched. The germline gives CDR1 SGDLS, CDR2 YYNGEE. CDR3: CASSSRGLHTGELFF. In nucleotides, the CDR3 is TGTGCCAGCAGCTCCCGGGGACTACACACCGGGGAGCTGTTTTTT.

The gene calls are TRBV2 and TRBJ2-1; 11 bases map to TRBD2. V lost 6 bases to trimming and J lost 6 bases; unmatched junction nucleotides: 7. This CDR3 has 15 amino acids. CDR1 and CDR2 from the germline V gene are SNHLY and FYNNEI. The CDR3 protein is CASRVAGGRPNEQFF. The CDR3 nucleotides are TGTGCCAGCAGAGTAGCGGGGGGGCGACCCAATGAGCAGTTCTTC.

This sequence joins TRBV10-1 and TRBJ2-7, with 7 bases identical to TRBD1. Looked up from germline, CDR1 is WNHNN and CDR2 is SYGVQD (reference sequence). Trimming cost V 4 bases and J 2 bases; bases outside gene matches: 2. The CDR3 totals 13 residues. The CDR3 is CASSVGQAYEQYF. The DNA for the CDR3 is TGCGCCAGCAGTGTAGGACAGGCCTACGAGCAGTACTTC.